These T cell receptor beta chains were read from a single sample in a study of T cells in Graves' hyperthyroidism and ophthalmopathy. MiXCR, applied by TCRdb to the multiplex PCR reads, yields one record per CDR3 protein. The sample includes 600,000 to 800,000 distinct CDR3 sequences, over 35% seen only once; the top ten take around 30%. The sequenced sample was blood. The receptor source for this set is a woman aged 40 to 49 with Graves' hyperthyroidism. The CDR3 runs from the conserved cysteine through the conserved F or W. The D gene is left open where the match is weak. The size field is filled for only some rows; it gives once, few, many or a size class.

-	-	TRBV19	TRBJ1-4	CASEQGAGEKLFF	TGTGCCAGTGAACAGGGAGCGGGTGAAAAACTGTTTTTT
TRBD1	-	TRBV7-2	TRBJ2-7	CASSLTGGWRNEQYF	TGTGCCAGCAGCTTAACAGGGGGCTGGCGCAATGAGCAGTACTTC
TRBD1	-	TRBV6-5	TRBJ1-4	CASSWDRAKLFF	TGTGCCAGCAGTTGGGACAGGGCAAAACTGTTTTTT
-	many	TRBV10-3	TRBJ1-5	CAISSGTLGQPQHF	TGTGCCATCAGTTCTGGGACCTTGGGTCAGCCCCAGCATTTT
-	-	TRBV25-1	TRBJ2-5	CASSASEGGRETQYF	TGTGCCAGCAGTGCCAGCGAAGGCGGCCGGGAGACCCAGTACTTC
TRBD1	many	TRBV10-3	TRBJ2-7	CAISAKGAFTYEQYF	TGTGCCATCAGTGCAAAGGGGGCCTTCACCTACGAGCAGTACTTC
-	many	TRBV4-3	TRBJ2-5	CASSQDRGGLETQYF	TGCGCCAGCAGCCAAGATCGCGGAGGTCTAGAGACCCAGTACTTC
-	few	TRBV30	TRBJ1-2	CAWRGSYGYTF	TGTGCCTGGAGAGGCAGCTATGGCTACACCTTC
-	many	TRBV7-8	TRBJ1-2	CASLQGDGYTF	TGTGCCAGCCTCCAGGGAGACGGCTACACCTTC
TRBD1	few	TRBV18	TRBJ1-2	CASSPGTGSNYGYTF	TGTGCCAGCTCACCCGGGACAGGCAGTAACTATGGCTACACCTTC
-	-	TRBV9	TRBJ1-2	CASSVAGSGNYGYTF	TGTGCCAGCAGCGTAGCGGGGTCGGGTAACTATGGCTACACCTTC
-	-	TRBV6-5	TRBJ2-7	CAISYRNSYEQYF	TGTGCCATCAGTTACCGGAACTCCTACGAGCAGTACTTC
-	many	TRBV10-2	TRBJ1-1	CASSEPATENTEAFF	TGCGCCAGCAGTGAGCCGGCGACAGAGAACACTGAAGCTTTCTTT
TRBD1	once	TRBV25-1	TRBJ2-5	CASSRDRKGETQYF	TGTGCCAGCTCACGGGACAGGAAGGGGGAGACCCAGTACTTC
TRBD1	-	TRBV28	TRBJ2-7	CASSHGTGGVYEQYF	TGTGCCAGCAGCCACGGGACAGGGGGCGTCTACGAGCAGTACTTC
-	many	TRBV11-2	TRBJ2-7	CASSIGTLYEQYF	TGTGCCAGCAGTATCGGGACCCTGTACGAGCAGTACTTC
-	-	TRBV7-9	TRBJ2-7	CASSQGRGDPYEQYF	TGCGCCAGCAGCCAAGGACGGGGTGACCCCTACGAGCAGTACTTC
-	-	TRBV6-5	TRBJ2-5	CASSYGAGGQETQYF	TGTGCCAGCAGTTACGGCGCGGGGGGACAGGAGACCCAGTACTTC
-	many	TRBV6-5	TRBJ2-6	CASSQQGPGANVLTF	TGTGCCAGCAGTCAGCAGGGTCCTGGGGCCAACGTCCTGACTTTC
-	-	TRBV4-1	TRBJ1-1	CASSQEGSAMNTEAFF	TGCGCCAGCAGCCAAGAGGGTTCGGCCATGAACACTGAAGCTTTCTTT